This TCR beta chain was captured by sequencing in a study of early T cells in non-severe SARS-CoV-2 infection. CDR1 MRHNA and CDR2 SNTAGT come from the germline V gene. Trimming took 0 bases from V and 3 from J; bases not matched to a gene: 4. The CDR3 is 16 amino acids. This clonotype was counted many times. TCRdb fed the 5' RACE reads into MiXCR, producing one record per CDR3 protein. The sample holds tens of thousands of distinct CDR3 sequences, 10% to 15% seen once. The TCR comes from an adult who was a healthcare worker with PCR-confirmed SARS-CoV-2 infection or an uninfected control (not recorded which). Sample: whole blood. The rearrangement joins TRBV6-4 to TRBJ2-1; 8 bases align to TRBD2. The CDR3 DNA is TGTGCCAGCAGTGACTCGATTAGCGGGGACTACAATGAGCAGTTCTTC. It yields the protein CASSDSISGDYNEQFF.